This T cell receptor beta chain derives from a study of cytotoxic CD8 clonotypes in ibrutinib-treated CLL. On the study more broadly: Included were some eleven relapsed/refractory and about 15 treatment-naive patients, of whom approximately 18 were IGHV unmutated. Complete response was seen in 2 patients and partial in approximately 25; roughly 12 progressed and approximately 14 stayed remitted after a median about 70 months. Study outcomes and limitations: Treatment saw public clonotypes, which were uncommon, either contract or stay stable.

Trimming cost V 2 bases and J 1 base; bases outside gene matches: 14. Germline assignment: CDR1 SGHRS and CDR2 YFSETQ. This CDR3 comprises 19 residues. In regard to this clone: Its target is not known.

Libraries were prepared by immunoSEQ multiplex PCR; TCRdb keeps only in-frame clonotypes and omits some of them. Here the sample spans some 140,000 clones, around 93% being singletons. This TCR was sampled from a human donor with chronic lymphocytic leukemia. This sample comprised PBMCs, obtained after 12 months of ibrutinib treatment. The V call is TRBV5-1, the J call TRBJ2-1; 8 positions match TRBD2. The CDR3 DNA is TGCGCCAGCAGCTTCCTAGCGGGTCTTAAGGGGACTTCCTACAATGAGCAGTTCTTC. This encodes CASSFLAGLKGTSYNEQFF. Together with reference TRBV5-1 and TRBJ2-1, the CDR3 gives the full variable domain: KAGVTQTPRYLIKTRGQQVTLSCSPISGHRSVSWYQQTPGQGLQFLFEYFSETQRNKGNFPGRFSGRQFSNSRSEMNVSTLELGDSALYLCASSFLAGLKGTSYNEQFFGPGTRLTVL.